This T cell receptor beta chain was sequenced for a study of shared clonotypes between healthy human individuals. Study context: The donors, two women and three men, were aged 18 to 49. A donor's plate count was three for CD4 naive and three for CD4 memory; CD8 naive had two and CD8 memory one. Regarding the study as a whole: All-four-donor shared clonotypes had higher generation probabilities than non-shared clonotypes did. The sole specimen, blood, was sampled, and tissue repertoires likely differ.

About this clone: Its target is unknown.

Germline V lookup: CDR1 MDHEN, CDR2 SYDVKM. Trimming removed 3 bases at V and 5 bases at J, with 10 bases between. CDR3 size: 13 residues. Measured with immunoSEQ multiplex PCR; TCRdb has only the in-frame clones, and not every one. The table includes approximately 530,000 clones, 95% to 97% detected once. The TCR originated in a woman aged 30 to 39 in good health. The specimen sequenced was naive CD4+ T cells sorted from blood. The subset was: CD45RA+ positively selected. The rearrangement links TRBV28 to TRBJ2-5; weak D call: TRBD1 (6 bases). This chain's CDR3 is CASSLDSIETQYF. The CDR3 DNA reads TGTGCCAGCAGTTTGGACAGCATCGAGACCCAGTACTTC.